One sample yielded the 23 T cell receptor beta chains listed below, sequenced in a study of blood T cell repertoires in COVID-19 (TCRdb year 2020). Library construction relied on the immunoSEQ multiplex PCR assay. Held by TCRdb, this immuneACCESS table contains in-frame sequences only and omits some clones. Under half of the omission traces to an unresolved V gene where checked; the cause of the rest is unknown. This sample is represented by around 200,000 clones; around 86% of them were singletons. The leading ten clones occupy about 4.1% of the sample. The sequenced sample was peripheral blood. All receptors derive from a man aged 50 to 60 with acute or convalescent COVID-19.

The count of this clone is one. The sample contains more than one DNA sequence encoding this CDR3. The J gene is TRBJ1-2, the V gene TRBV5-1; a weak D match, TRBD1 (6 bases). V lost 4 bases to trimming and J lost 2 bases, with 9 bases between them. CDR1 and CDR2 from the germline V gene are SGHRS and YFSETQ. This CDR3 contains 13 residues. CDR3 protein: CASSLGTNYGYTF. CDR3 DNA: TGCGCCAGCAGCCTCGGGACAAACTATGGCTACACCTTC. Looking up the rest from reference TRBV5-1 and TRBJ1-2 gives the full variable domain: KAGVTQTPRYLIKTRGQQVTLSCSPISGHRSVSWYQQTPGQGLQFLFEYFSETQRNKGNFPGRFSGRQFSNSRSEMNVSTLELGDSALYLCASSLGTNYGYTFGSGTRLTVV.

In this sample, this clone turned up once. The chain's CDR3 is CASSLPGTGLMNTEAFF. The CDR3 bases are TGTGCCAGCAGCTTACCTGGGACAGGACTCATGAACACTGAAGCTTTCTTT. The chain joins TRBV7-9 to TRBJ1-1; TRBD1 agrees at 8 bases. With 2 bases clipped from V and 0 bases from J, the junction kept 8 bases outside the gene matches. The CDR3 spans 17 residues. Germline CDR1 reads SEHNR; CDR2 reads FQNEAQ (reference sequence).

The J gene is TRBJ2-3, the V gene TRBV10-3; no reliable D call. Germline CDR1 reads ENHRY; CDR2 reads SYGVKD. The germline V and J ends were trimmed by 2 bases and 1 base, with 13 bases remaining between them. The CDR3 covers 16 residues. This CDR3 is CAISEGDSSGTDTQYF. As DNA, the CDR3 is TGTGCCATCAGTGAGGGTGATAGCTCGGGCACAGATACGCAGTATTTT.

The chain employs TRBV15 and TRBJ1-1; D is unresolved. This CDR3 contains 13 residues. V lost 3 bases and J lost 1, with 6 bases in between. Germline V gene sequence: CDR1 LNHNV, CDR2 YYDKDF (reference sequence). CDR3 nucleotides: TGTGCCACCAGCAGGCGGCCGAACACTGAAGCTTTCTTT. Translating it yields CATSRRPNTEAFF.

This rearrangement joins TRBV7-2 to TRBJ2-7; TRBD1 matches at 8 bases. CDR3 size: 14 residues. Germline values: CDR1 SGHTA, CDR2 FQGNSA. Germline trimming cut 5 bases from V and 5 bases from J; bases unmatched to any gene: 8. CDR3 residues: CASSKQTGVDEQYF. In nucleotides, the CDR3 is TGTGCCAGCAGCAAACAGACAGGGGTTGACGAGCAGTACTTC. Together with reference TRBV7-2 and TRBJ2-7, the CDR3 gives the full variable domain: GAGVSQSPSNKVTEKGKDVELRCDPISGHTALYWYRQSLGQGLEFLIYFQGNSAPDKSGLPSDRFSAERTGGSVSTLTIQRTQQEDSAVYLCASSKQTGVDEQYFGPGTRLTVT.

The chain uses TRBV6-5 and TRBJ1-1; 8 bases map to TRBD1. Trimming cost V 5 bases and J 4 bases; bases outside gene matches: 6. Germline CDR1 is MNHEY and CDR2 is SVGAGI. The CDR3 has 14 amino acids. The CDR3 sequence is CASSPTGEATEAFF. In nucleotides, the CDR3 is TGTGCCAGCAGTCCGACAGGGGAGGCCACTGAAGCTTTCTTT.

The gene calls are TRBV18 and TRBJ1-4; D gene ambiguous. With 2 bases removed from V and 8 bases from J, the gap between germline ends came to 9 bases. CDR1 is KGHSH and CDR2 is LQKENI in the germline V gene. This CDR3 comprises 13 residues. DNA for the CDR3: TGTGCCAGCTCACCAGGTTCTGAGGAAAAACTGTTTTTT. This gives the protein CASSPGSEEKLFF.

The V and J genes are TRBV27 and TRBJ1-4; 9 nucleotides align to TRBD1. The germline CDR1 and CDR2 sequences are MNHEY and SMNVEV (reference sequence). The CDR3 loop spans 15 amino acids. J lost 6 bases, V lost 5 bases, and 7 bases had no gene match. The CDR3 coding sequence is TGTGCCAGCAGTGCCCCGGGACAGGGCCATGAAAAACTGTTTTTT. Translated: CASSAPGQGHEKLFF.

The rearrangement links TRBV6-5 to TRBJ1-2; D gene unclear. The CDR3 has 14 amino acids. CDR1 is MNHEY, CDR2 SVGAGI, per germline. Between the trimmed V and J ends, which lost 6 bases and 2 bases, there was a span of 13 bases. The CDR3 coding sequence is TGTGCCAGCAGGCCCAACCCGGGAAACTATGGCTACACCTTC. Translating gives CASRPNPGNYGYTF.

The chain employs TRBV6-1 and TRBJ2-7; D perhaps matches TRBD1 (5 bases). Trimming cost V 1 base and J 1 base, with 11 bases left between them. Germline V CDR1 and CDR2: MNHNS, SASEGT. The CDR3 runs to 15 residues. CDR3 loop: CASSEVTTGSYEQYF. Here the CDR3 DNA reads TGTGCCAGCAGTGAAGTCACAACAGGATCCTACGAGCAGTACTTC.

This clone has only a few counts. The V gene is TRBV5-1, the J gene TRBJ1-1; a possible D gene is TRBD1 (6 bases). From germline, CDR1 is SGHRS and CDR2 YFSETQ. With 4 bases removed from V and 4 bases from J, the gap between germline ends came to 14 bases. The CDR3 totals 14 residues. The CDR3 bases are TGCGCCAGCAGCCCGAGACAGGAGGTCACTGAAGCTTTCTTT. Protein: CASSPRQEVTEAFF.

The chain carries TRBV18 and TRBJ1-1; D unclear. In germline, CDR1 is KGHSH, CDR2 LQKENI. V was clipped by 3 bases and J by 7 bases, with 12 bases between them. The CDR3 sequence is 13 residues long. The CDR3: CASSPLSRGEAFF. The CDR3 region has the DNA TGTGCCAGCTCACCTCTCTCTCGGGGTGAAGCTTTCTTT.

The sample holds one count of this clone. V gene TRBV12-3 or TRBV12-4 combines with J gene TRBJ1-1; TRBD1 might be the D (5 bases). V lost 6 bases and J lost 6, with 14 bases in between. There are 13 residues in the CDR3. CDR3 coding DNA: TGTGCCAGCAGCATCAGGGATGGGGCTGAAGCTTTCTTT. Translated, it gives CASSIRDGAEAFF.

J is TRBJ1-1 and V is TRBV14; D is possibly TRBD1 (5 bases). V was cut by 4 bases and J by 0 bases, with 12 bases left in between. This CDR3 spans 15 amino acids. Germline V gives CDR1 SGHDN, CDR2 FVKESK. CDR3 in DNA: TGTGCCAGCAGCCCGTCGAGACAGATGAACACTGAAGCTTTCTTT. Protein product: CASSPSRQMNTEAFF.

The chain combines TRBV6-5 with TRBJ1-6; 9 nucleotides line up with TRBD1. This CDR3 is built from 16 residues. V trimming: 0 bases; J trimming: 9 bases; junction bases outside the gene matches: 6. Germline V gene data show CDR1 as MNHEY and CDR2 as SVGAGI. The CDR3 protein is CASSYSRTGVTSPLHF. The CDR3 bases are TGTGCCAGCAGTTACTCAAGGACAGGGGTAACTTCACCCCTCCACTTT.

The chain has TRBV5-1 and TRBJ1-2, with D tentatively TRBD1 (6 bases). Germline V gene lookup returns CDR1 SGHRS and CDR2 YFSETQ. V was clipped by 4 bases and J by 7 bases, with 17 bases between them. CDR3 length: 14 residues. Here the CDR3 reads CASSPTGTSSGYTF. The CDR3 coding sequence is TGCGCCAGCAGCCCTACAGGGACATCTAGTGGCTACACCTTC.

The chain links TRBV19 to TRBJ1-5, with 8 bases matching TRBD1. CDR3 length: 14 residues. The junction had 6 bases not matched to a gene; V was cut back by 7 bases and J by 4 bases. From germline, CDR1 is LNHDA and CDR2 SQIVND (reference sequence). CDR3 sequence reads: CASTGYRGNQPQHF. CDR3 in DNA: TGTGCCAGTACCGGGTACAGGGGGAATCAGCCCCAGCATTTT. Drawing the rest from reference TRBV19 and TRBJ1-5, the complete variable domain is DGGITQSPKYLFRKEGQNVTLSCEQNLNHDAMYWYRQDPGQGLRLIYYSQIVNDFQKGDIAEGYSVSREKKESFPLTVTSAQKNPTAFYLCASTGYRGNQPQHFGDGTRLSIL.

J is TRBJ2-3 and V is TRBV10-1, with D maybe TRBD1 (5 bases). Germline CDR1 is WNHNN and CDR2 is SYGVQD (reference sequence). This CDR3 has 16 amino acids. Trimming stripped 3 bases from V and 1 base from J, with 14 bases between. CDR3 amino acids: CASSDSGRARTDTQYF. The CDR3 DNA follows: TGCGCCAGCAGTGATTCCGGCAGGGCCCGCACAGATACGCAGTATTTT.

This chain joins TRBV5-1 and TRBJ1-2, with 8 bases aligning to TRBD1. The trim removed 4 bases at V and 3 bases at J, leaving 8 bases unmatched. The CDR3 consists of 15 residues. The germline V gene has CDR1 SGHRS and CDR2 YFSETQ. CDR3 in amino acids: CASSPDREQDYGYTF. The CDR3 DNA follows: TGCGCCAGCAGCCCGGACAGGGAGCAGGACTATGGCTACACCTTC.

V and J are TRBV9 and TRBJ1-2, with no clear D. The V gene's germline CDR1 is SGDLS and CDR2 YYNGEE. V was clipped by 0 bases and J by 0 bases, with 9 bases between them. The CDR3 consists of 15 residues. Written as DNA, the CDR3 is TGTGCCAGCAGCGTAGGGTCTCTAGCTAACTATGGCTACACCTTC. This translates into CASSVGSLANYGYTF.

The J gene is TRBJ1-4, the V gene TRBV6-6; D gene ambiguous. The germline V gene has CDR1 MNHNY and CDR2 SVGAGI (reference sequence). The V end was cut by 5 bases, the J end by 8 bases, with 9 bases between. CDR3 length equals 12 residues. The CDR3 reads CASSPPLEKLFF. The CDR3 DNA is TGTGCCAGCAGTCCCCCGTTAGAAAAACTGTTTTTT.

This rearrangement joins TRBV9 to TRBJ1-1; 7 bases are a match to TRBD1. With 4 bases clipped from V and 3 bases from J, the junction kept 9 bases outside the gene matches. The CDR3 extends over 15 amino acids. The germline V gene has CDR1 SGDLS and CDR2 YYNGEE. This CDR3 reads CASSRRDRGYTEAFF. CDR3 DNA: TGTGCCAGCAGCAGACGGGACAGAGGATACACTGAAGCTTTCTTT.

The V and J genes are TRBV6-2 or TRBV6-3 and TRBJ2-1, with 13 positions matching TRBD2. The germline V gene encodes CDR1 MNHEY and CDR2 SVGEGT. CDR3 size: 17 residues. Trimming removed 5 bases from V and 5 bases from J; junction bases left unmatched: 9. CDR3 protein: CASSREAGLAGNNEQFF. The CDR3 DNA is TGTGCCAGCAGTCGGGAAGCGGGACTAGCGGGGAACAATGAGCAGTTCTTC.